This TCR beta chain derives from a study of blood T cell repertoires in COVID-19. Study summary: Donors in the United States, Italy and Spain gave samples during acute or convalescent COVID-19. T cells, B-cell-depleted T cells, or PBMCs supplied cDNA or gDNA.

In germline, CDR1 is MDHEN, CDR2 SYDVKM. The ends were cut back, 4 bases at V and 7 bases at J, with 8 bases in the middle. The CDR3 runs to 12 residues. In the authors' methods: Cell counts per sample came from amplifying reference gene primers. Profiling relied on immunoSEQ multiplex PCR, and the TCRdb table lists in-frame clones only, not all of them. V and J calls and clone size are copied from that table; D and trimming were computed from the DNA. This table has about 240,000 clones, about 80% appearing once. This clone occurred once. The chain combines TRBV28 with TRBJ1-5; D gene unclear. This sequence originates from a woman of 80 years or more with acute or convalescent COVID-19. Material for sequencing was peripheral blood. This CDR3 is CASSSFGQPQHF. DNA of the CDR3: TGTGCCAGCAGTTCCTTCGGGCAGCCCCAGCATTTT. Full variable domain (outside the CDR3, taken from reference TRBV28 and TRBJ1-5): DVKVTQSSRYLVKRTGEKVFLECVQDMDHENMFWYRQDPGLGLRLIYFSYDVKMKEKGDIPEGYSVSREKKERFSLILESASTNQTSMYLCASSSFGQPQHFGDGTRLSIL.